This is a list of T cell receptor beta chains from one sample in a study of blood T cell repertoires in COVID-19. Generated by immunoSEQ multiplex PCR, the TCRdb table keeps only in-frame clones and is missing some. The sample holds 310,000 or so clones, over 75% seen once. What was sequenced was peripheral blood. These receptors originate from a man aged 50 to 60 with active or convalescent COVID-19. Each CDR3 is given with its conserved first and last residue. Each record gives: CDR3 length, J gene, V gene, CDR3 protein.

CDR3 length: 15; J gene: TRBJ2-1; V gene: TRBV19; CDR3 protein: CASSTLAGVTNEQFF
CDR3 length: 14; J gene: TRBJ2-7; V gene: TRBV28; CDR3 protein: CASSLPTGAHKQYF
CDR3 length: 14; J gene: TRBJ1-2; V gene: TRBV5-1; CDR3 protein: CASSGSLEPYGYTF
CDR3 length: 18; J gene: TRBJ1-4; V gene: TRBV3-1/TRBV3-2; CDR3 protein: CASSQDRERGPPNEKLFF
CDR3 length: 15; J gene: TRBJ1-5; V gene: TRBV18; CDR3 protein: CASSPPGTNNQPQHF
CDR3 length: 10; J gene: TRBJ1-1; V gene: TRBV13; CDR3 protein: CASSFKEAFF
CDR3 length: 15; J gene: TRBJ2-7; V gene: TRBV7-6; CDR3 protein: CASSLSPSGIYEQYF
CDR3 length: 15; J gene: TRBJ1-5; V gene: TRBV11-2; CDR3 protein: CASSDGTPSNQPQHF
CDR3 length: 17; J gene: TRBJ2-5; V gene: TRBV4-3; CDR3 protein: CASSQGSSGGNLETQYF
CDR3 length: 14; J gene: TRBJ1-2; V gene: TRBV28; CDR3 protein: CASLKPSNSGGYTF
CDR3 length: 15; J gene: TRBJ1-3; V gene: TRBV5-4; CDR3 protein: CASSNRQGPGNTIYF
CDR3 length: 16; J gene: TRBJ1-5; V gene: TRBV19; CDR3 protein: CASSWTGKENNQPQHF
CDR3 length: 16; J gene: TRBJ1-6; V gene: TRBV4-3; CDR3 protein: CASSQTPGSDNSPLHF
CDR3 length: 14; J gene: TRBJ1-5; V gene: TRBV5-1; CDR3 protein: CASSLAGEDQPQHF
CDR3 length: 16; J gene: TRBJ1-4; V gene: TRBV7-9; CDR3 protein: CASSPAPGRVGEKLFF
CDR3 length: 16; J gene: TRBJ2-1; V gene: TRBV18; CDR3 protein: CASSLYGTDTYNEQFF
CDR3 length: 14; J gene: TRBJ1-4; V gene: TRBV29-1; CDR3 protein: CSVDKGQGNEKLFF
CDR3 length: 15; J gene: TRBJ1-5; V gene: TRBV28; CDR3 protein: CASREGQGTHQPQHF
CDR3 length: 15; J gene: TRBJ1-3; V gene: TRBV6-5; CDR3 protein: CASTDRGSFGNTIYF
CDR3 length: 15; J gene: TRBJ1-2; V gene: TRBV10-3; CDR3 protein: CAISDVGTGKYGYTF
CDR3 length: 15; J gene: TRBJ1-1; V gene: TRBV15; CDR3 protein: CATSSLGQGRTEAFF
CDR3 length: 13; J gene: TRBJ1-2; V gene: TRBV28; CDR3 protein: CASSLGVDYGYTF
CDR3 length: 17; J gene: TRBJ1-2; V gene: TRBV4-3; CDR3 protein: CASSQDQGRGQIYGYTF
CDR3 length: 12; J gene: TRBJ2-7; V gene: TRBV27; CDR3 protein: CASSFAGLEQYF
CDR3 length: 15; J gene: TRBJ2-5; V gene: TRBV7-7; CDR3 protein: CASSLGVGQPETQYF
CDR3 length: 15; J gene: TRBJ1-5; V gene: TRBV15; CDR3 protein: CATSRASGVGQPQHF
CDR3 length: 15; J gene: TRBJ2-2; V gene: TRBV9; CDR3 protein: CASSVATSNTGELFF
CDR3 length: 16; J gene: TRBJ1-2; V gene: TRBV9; CDR3 protein: CASSTARTGGAGGYTF
CDR3 length: 14; J gene: TRBJ2-7; V gene: TRBV27; CDR3 protein: CASSFGPGGYEQYF
CDR3 length: 15; J gene: TRBJ1-5; V gene: TRBV19; CDR3 protein: CASSFRRQETQPQHF